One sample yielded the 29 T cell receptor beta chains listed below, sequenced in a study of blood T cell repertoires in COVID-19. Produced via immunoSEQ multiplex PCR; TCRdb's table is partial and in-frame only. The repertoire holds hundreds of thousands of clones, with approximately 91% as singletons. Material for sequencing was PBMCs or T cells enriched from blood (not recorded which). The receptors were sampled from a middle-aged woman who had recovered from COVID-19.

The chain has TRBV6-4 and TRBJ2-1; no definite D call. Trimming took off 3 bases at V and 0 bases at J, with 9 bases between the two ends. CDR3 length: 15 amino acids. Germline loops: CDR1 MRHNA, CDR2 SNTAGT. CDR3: CASSDNPSSYNEQFF. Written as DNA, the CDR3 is TGTGCCAGCAGTGATAACCCGAGCTCCTACAATGAGCAGTTCTTC.

The CDR3 reads CSASQANTEAFF. As DNA, the CDR3 is TGCAGTGCTAGTCAGGCGAACACTGAAGCTTTCTTT. The chain is built from TRBV20-1 and TRBJ1-1; D remains ambiguous. Germline CDR1 is DFQATT and CDR2 is SNEGSKA (reference sequence). Trimming shortened V by 3 bases and J by 1 base, and 6 bases separated the two germline ends. The CDR3 is 12 residues long.

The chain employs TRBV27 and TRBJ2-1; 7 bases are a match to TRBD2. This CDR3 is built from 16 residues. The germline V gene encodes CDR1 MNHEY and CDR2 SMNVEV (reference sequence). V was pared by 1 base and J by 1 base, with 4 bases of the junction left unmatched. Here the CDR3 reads CASSLFLAVSYNEQFF. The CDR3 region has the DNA TGTGCCAGCAGTTTATTTCTAGCGGTTTCCTACAATGAGCAGTTCTTC.

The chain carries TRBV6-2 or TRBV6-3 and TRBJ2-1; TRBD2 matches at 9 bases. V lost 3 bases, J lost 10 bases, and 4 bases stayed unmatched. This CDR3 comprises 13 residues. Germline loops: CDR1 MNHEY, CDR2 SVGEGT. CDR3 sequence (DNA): TGTGCCAGCAGTTATCCACTAGCGGGCGAGCAGTTCTTC. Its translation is CASSYPLAGEQFF.

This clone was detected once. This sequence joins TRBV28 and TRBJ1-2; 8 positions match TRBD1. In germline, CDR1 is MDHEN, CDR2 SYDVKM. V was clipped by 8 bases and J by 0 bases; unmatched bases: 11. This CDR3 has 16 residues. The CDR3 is CASGSQGELSNYGYTF. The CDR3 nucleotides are TGTGCCAGCGGATCACAGGGGGAACTCTCTAACTATGGCTACACCTTC.

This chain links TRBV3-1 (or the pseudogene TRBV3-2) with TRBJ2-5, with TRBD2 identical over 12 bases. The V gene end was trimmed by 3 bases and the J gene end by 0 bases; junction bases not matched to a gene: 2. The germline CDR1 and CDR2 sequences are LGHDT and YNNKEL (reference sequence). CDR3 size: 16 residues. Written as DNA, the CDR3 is TGTGCCAGCAGCCATCTAGCGGGGGGGCACCAAGAGACCCAGTACTTC. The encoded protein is CASSHLAGGHQETQYF.

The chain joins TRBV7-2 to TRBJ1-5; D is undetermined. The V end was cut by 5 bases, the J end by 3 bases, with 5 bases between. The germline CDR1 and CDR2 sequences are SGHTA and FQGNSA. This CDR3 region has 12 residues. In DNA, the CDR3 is TGTGCCAGCAGCGTAAACAATCAGCCCCAGCATTTT. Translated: CASSVNNQPQHF.

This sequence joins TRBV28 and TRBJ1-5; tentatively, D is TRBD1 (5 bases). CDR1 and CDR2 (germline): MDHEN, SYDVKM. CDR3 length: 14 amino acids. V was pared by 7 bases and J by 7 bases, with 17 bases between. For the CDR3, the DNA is TGTGCCAGCACCCTAGGGGTGCTAGGGCAGCCCCAGCATTTT. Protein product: CASTLGVLGQPQHF.

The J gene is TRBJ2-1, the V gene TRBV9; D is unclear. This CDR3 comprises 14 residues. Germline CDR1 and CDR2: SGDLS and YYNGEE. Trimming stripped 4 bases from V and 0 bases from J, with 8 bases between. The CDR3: CASSPPYSYNEQFF. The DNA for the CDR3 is TGTGCCAGCAGCCCCCCGTACTCCTACAATGAGCAGTTCTTC. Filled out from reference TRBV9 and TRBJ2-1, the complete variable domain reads DSGVTQTPKHLITATGQRVTLRCSPRSGDLSVYWYQQSLDQGLQFLIQYYNGEERAKGNILERFSAQQFPDLHSELNLSSLELGDSALYFCASSPPYSYNEQFFGPGTRLTVL.

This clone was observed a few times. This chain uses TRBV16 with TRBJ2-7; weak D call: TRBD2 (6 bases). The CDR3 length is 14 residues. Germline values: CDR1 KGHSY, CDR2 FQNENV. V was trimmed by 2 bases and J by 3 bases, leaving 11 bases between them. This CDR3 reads CASSQQGGFYEQYF. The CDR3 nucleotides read TGTGCCAGCAGCCAACAGGGAGGTTTCTACGAGCAGTACTTC.

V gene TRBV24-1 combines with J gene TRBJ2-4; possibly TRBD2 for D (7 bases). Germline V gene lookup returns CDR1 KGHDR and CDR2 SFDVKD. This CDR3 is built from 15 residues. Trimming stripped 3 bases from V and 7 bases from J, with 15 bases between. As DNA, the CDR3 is TGTGCCACCAGTGATAGCTGGGGGGGGGCCAACATTCAGTACTTC. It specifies CATSDSWGGANIQYF.

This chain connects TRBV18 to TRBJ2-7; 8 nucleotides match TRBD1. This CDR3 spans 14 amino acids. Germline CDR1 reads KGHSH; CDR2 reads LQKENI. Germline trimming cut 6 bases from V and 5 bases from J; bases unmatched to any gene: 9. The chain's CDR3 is CASSPGTGPNEQYF. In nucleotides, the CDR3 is TGTGCCAGCTCGCCGGGGACAGGCCCTAACGAGCAGTACTTC.

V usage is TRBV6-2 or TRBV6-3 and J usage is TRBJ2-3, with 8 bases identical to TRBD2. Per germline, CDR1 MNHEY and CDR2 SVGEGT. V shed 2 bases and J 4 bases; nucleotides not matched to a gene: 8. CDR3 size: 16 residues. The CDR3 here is CASSYLAGGVADTQYF. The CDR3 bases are TGTGCCAGCAGTTACCTGGCGGGAGGAGTTGCAGATACGCAGTATTTT.

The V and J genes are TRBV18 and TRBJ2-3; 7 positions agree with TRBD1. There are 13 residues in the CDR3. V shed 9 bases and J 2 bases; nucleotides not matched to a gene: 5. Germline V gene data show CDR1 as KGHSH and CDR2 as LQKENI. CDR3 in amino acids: CASSEGATDTQYF. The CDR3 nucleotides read TGTGCCAGTTCCGAGGGGGCCACAGATACGCAGTATTTT.

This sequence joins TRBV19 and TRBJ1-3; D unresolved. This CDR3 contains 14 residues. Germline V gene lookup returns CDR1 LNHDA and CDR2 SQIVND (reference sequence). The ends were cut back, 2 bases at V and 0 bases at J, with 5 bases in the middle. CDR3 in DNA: TGTGCCAGTAGTATACAGGTCTCTGGAAACACCATATATTTT. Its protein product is CASSIQVSGNTIYF.

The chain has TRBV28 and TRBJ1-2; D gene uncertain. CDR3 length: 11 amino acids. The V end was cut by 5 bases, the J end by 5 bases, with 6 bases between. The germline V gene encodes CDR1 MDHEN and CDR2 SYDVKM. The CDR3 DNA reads TGTGCCAGCAGTATCAGTTATGGCTACACCTTC. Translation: CASSISYGYTF.

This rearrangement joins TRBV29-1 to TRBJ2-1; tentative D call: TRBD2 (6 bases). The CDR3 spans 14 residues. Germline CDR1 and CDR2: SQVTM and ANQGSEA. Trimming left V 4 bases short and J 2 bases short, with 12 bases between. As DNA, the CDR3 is TGCAGCGTTGGAACTAGCAGCACCTACAATGAGCAGTTCTTC. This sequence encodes CSVGTSSTYNEQFF.

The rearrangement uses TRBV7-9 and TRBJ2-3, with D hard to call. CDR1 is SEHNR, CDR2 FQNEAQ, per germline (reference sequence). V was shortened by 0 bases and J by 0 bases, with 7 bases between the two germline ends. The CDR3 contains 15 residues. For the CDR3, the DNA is TGTGCCAGCAGCTTAGCTGACTTTAGCACAGATACGCAGTATTTT. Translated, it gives CASSLADFSTDTQYF.

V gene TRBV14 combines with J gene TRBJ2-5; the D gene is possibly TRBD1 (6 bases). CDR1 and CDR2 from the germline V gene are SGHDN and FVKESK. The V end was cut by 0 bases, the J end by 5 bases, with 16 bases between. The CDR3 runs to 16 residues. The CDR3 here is CASSQEKGTLGETQYF. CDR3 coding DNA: TGTGCCAGCAGCCAAGAGAAAGGGACATTGGGGGAGACCCAGTACTTC.

CDR3 nucleotide sequence: TGTGCCAGCAGTGAATTGGACAAGGGGAATGAGCAGTTCTTC. Its translation: CASSELDKGNEQFF. The chain employs TRBV25-1 and TRBJ2-1, with a possible D match to TRBD1 (5 bases). V was shortened by 1 base and J by 7 bases, with 11 bases between the two germline ends. From germline, CDR1 is MGHDK and CDR2 SYGVNS. The CDR3 extends over 14 amino acids.

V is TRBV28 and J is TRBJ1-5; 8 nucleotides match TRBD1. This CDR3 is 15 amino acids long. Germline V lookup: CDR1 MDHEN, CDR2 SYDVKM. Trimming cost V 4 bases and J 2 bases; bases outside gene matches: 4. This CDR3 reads CASSSSGGGNQPQHF. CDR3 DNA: TGTGCCAGCAGTTCTTCAGGGGGCGGCAATCAGCCCCAGCATTTT.

The CDR3 sequence: CASSLEGGTNTGELFF. DNA of the CDR3: TGTGCCAGCAGCTTGGAGGGAGGGACGAACACCGGGGAGCTGTTTTTT. The V call is TRBV7-3, the J call TRBJ2-2; 7 bases agree with TRBD2. The CDR3 length is 16 residues. After removal of 3 bases from V and 0 bases from J, the junction contained 4 bases not matched to a gene. Germline CDR1 is SGHTA and CDR2 is FQGTGA.

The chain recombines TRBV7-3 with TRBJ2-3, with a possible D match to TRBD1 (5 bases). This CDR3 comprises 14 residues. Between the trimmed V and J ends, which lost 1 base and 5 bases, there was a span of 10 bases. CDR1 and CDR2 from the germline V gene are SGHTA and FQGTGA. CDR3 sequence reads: CASSLIRVGDTQYF. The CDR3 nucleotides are TGTGCCAGCAGCTTAATCAGGGTAGGAGATACGCAGTATTTT. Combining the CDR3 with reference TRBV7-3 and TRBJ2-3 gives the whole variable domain GAGVSQTPSNKVTEKGKYVELRCDPISGHTALYWYRQSLGQGPEFLIYFQGTGAADDSGLPNDRFFAVRPEGSVSTLKIQRTERGDSAVYLCASSLIRVGDTQYFGPGTRLTVL.

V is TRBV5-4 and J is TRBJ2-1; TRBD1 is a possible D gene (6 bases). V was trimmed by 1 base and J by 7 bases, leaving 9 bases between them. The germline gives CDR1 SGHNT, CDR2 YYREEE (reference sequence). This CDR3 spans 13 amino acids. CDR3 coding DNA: TGTGCCAGCAGCTTGAGGGGGTTAAATGAGCAGTTCTTC. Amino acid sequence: CASSLRGLNEQFF.

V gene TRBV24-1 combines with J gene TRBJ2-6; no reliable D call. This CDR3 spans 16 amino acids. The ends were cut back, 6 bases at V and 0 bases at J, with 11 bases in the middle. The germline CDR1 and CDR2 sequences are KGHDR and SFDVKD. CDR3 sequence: CATSLGRPSGANVLTF. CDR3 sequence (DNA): TGTGCCACCAGTCTGGGCAGACCCTCTGGGGCCAACGTCCTGACTTTC.

The CDR3 loop reads CASSLTRDSRLDTQYF. The CDR3 DNA follows: TGTGCCAGCAGCCTAACTCGGGACTCAAGGTTGGATACGCAGTATTTT. V gene TRBV5-4 combines with J gene TRBJ2-3; possibly TRBD2 for D (6 bases). The CDR3 has 16 residues. Germline V gene sequence: CDR1 SGHNT, CDR2 YYREEE (reference sequence). Trimming took off 4 bases at V and 6 bases at J, with 21 bases between the two ends.

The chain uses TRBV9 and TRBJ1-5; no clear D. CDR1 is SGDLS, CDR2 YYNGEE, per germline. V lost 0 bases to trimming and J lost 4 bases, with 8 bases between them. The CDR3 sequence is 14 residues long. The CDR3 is CASSVDSRNQPQHF. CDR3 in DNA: TGTGCCAGCAGCGTAGACAGTCGAAATCAGCCCCAGCATTTT.

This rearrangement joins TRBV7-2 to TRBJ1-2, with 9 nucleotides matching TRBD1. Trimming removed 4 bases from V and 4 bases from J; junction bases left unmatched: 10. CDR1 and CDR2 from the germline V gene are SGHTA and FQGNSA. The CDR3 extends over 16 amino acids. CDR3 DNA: TGTGCCAGCAGCTGGCATGGACAGGGGAAAATCTATGGCTACACCTTC. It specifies CASSWHGQGKIYGYTF.

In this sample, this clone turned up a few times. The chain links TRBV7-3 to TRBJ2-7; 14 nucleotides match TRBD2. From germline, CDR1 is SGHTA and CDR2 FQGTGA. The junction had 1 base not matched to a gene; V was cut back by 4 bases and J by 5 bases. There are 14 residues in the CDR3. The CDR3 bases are TGTGCCAGCAGCTCGGGACTAGCGGGAGACGAGCAGTACTTC. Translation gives CASSSGLAGDEQYF.